The 23 T cell receptor beta chains listed next were all sequenced from one sample in a study of blood T cell repertoires in COVID-19. Measured with immunoSEQ multiplex PCR; TCRdb has only the in-frame clones, and not every one. Of 150,000 to 200,000 clones in the sample, over 75% are singletons; the top ten hold less than 1.5%. The sample consisted of PBMCs or T cells enriched from blood (not recorded which). The receptors here all came from a human donor with acute COVID-19. The donor label of this sample is uncertain.

The V gene is TRBV5-6, the J gene TRBJ1-4; no reliable D call. CDR3 length: 15 amino acids. Germline CDR1 SGHDT, CDR2 YYEEEE. The V end lost 3 bases, the J end lost 6 bases, and 15 bases lay between the germline ends. The chain's CDR3 is CASSSQINYDEKLFF. CDR3 DNA: TGTGCCAGCAGCTCCCAAATCAACTATGATGAAAAACTGTTTTTT.

The V gene is TRBV2, the J gene TRBJ2-4; weak D call: TRBD2 (6 bases). V dropped 5 bases and J dropped 0 bases, with 11 bases sitting between them. Germline V gene sequence: CDR1 SNHLY, CDR2 FYNNEI. This CDR3 is 15 amino acids long. The CDR3 spells CASSRGLVAKNIQYF. CDR3 sequence (DNA): TGTGCCAGCAGTCGGGGACTCGTAGCCAAAAACATTCAGTACTTC.

V usage is TRBV4-1 and J usage is TRBJ1-4, with TRBD1 matching 9 bases. CDR1 and CDR2 from the germline V gene are MGHRA and YSYEKL. V trimming: 2 bases; J trimming: 10 bases; junction bases outside the gene matches: 8. This CDR3 is built from 15 residues. CDR3 sequence (DNA): TGCGCCAGCAGCCAACACCGGGACAGGGAGGGAAAACTGTTTTTT. Protein product: CASSQHRDREGKLFF.

This clone occurred once. The chain carries TRBV7-2 and TRBJ1-5; D possibly corresponds to TRBD1 (5 bases). V was clipped by 1 base and J by 3 bases, with 10 bases between them. The CDR3 is made up of 15 amino acids. CDR1 is SGHTA, CDR2 FQGNSA, per germline. The CDR3 nucleotides are TGTGCCAGCAGCTTAGATTCAGGGTTCAATCAGCCCCAGCATTTT. This encodes CASSLDSGFNQPQHF.

The gene calls are TRBV28 and TRBJ2-2, with D perhaps TRBD1 (5 bases). CDR1 and CDR2 (germline): MDHEN, SYDVKM. There are 20 residues in the CDR3. V was pared by 3 bases and J by 4 bases, with 27 bases between. The CDR3 DNA sequence: TGTGCCAGCAGTTTTTCTACCCCCTCTTGGGGATTTGGGGCCACCGGGGAGCTGTTTTTT. Residues: CASSFSTPSWGFGATGELFF.

The CDR3 DNA reads TGTGCCAGCAGCTTTCCAGGGGGCACCTTC. This sequence encodes CASSFPGGTF. The chain has TRBV7-9 and TRBJ1-2, with TRBD1 matching over 7 bases. V was clipped by 3 bases and J by 13 bases; unmatched bases: 2. Germline V gene lookup returns CDR1 SEHNR and CDR2 FQNEAQ (reference sequence). The CDR3 runs 10 residues.

This clone appeared a few times. The rearrangement links TRBV10-1 to TRBJ1-5; a weak D match, TRBD1 (6 bases). This CDR3 region has 14 residues. Germline CDR1 WNHNN, CDR2 SYGVQD (reference sequence). The CDR3 here is CAYITGGDTQPQHF. CDR3 nucleotide sequence: TGCGCTTACATCACGGGGGGGGACACGCAGCCCCAGCATTTT.

V and J are TRBV7-9 and TRBJ2-2, with 9 bases aligning to TRBD1. The V gene's germline CDR1 is SEHNR and CDR2 FQNEAQ (reference sequence). V lost 5 bases, J lost 5 bases, and 6 bases stayed unmatched. The CDR3 is made up of 15 amino acids. The CDR3 nucleotides are TGTGCCAGCAGCCAGGACAGGGGAATAACCGGGGAGCTGTTTTTT. It translates to CASSQDRGITGELFF. Filled out from reference TRBV7-9 and TRBJ2-2, the complete variable domain reads DTGVSQNPRHKITKRGQNVTFRCDPISEHNRLYWYRQTLGQGPEFLTYFQNEAQLEKSRLLSDRFSAERPKGSFSTLEIQRTEQGDSAMYLCASSQDRGITGELFFGEGSRLTVL.

This CDR3 reads CASSPAPGRTEAFF. The DNA of the CDR3 is TGTGCCAGCAGTCCCGCGCCAGGTCGCACTGAAGCTTTCTTT. The J gene is TRBJ1-1, the V gene TRBV6-2 or TRBV6-3; no definite D call. The V end was cut by 5 bases, the J end by 4 bases, with 14 bases between. Germline V gene sequence: CDR1 MNHEY, CDR2 SVGEGT. This CDR3 contains 14 residues.

Points on this clone: Different DNA sequences within this sample yield the same CDR3. The gene calls are TRBV19 and TRBJ1-1, with D hard to call. The CDR3 extends over 12 amino acids. Germline-derived CDR1 and CDR2 are LNHDA and SQIVND (reference sequence). Between the trimmed V and J ends, which lost 1 base and 4 bases, there was a span of 4 bases. As DNA, the CDR3 is TGTGCCAGTAGTATAGGAGTCACTGAAGCTTTCTTT. Translation: CASSIGVTEAFF.

CDR3 region: CATSRSGGTDTQYF. CDR3 nucleotide sequence: TGTGCCACCAGTAGGAGCGGGGGCACAGATACGCAGTATTTT. The V and J genes are TRBV24-1 and TRBJ2-3; 7 nucleotides agree with TRBD2. The CDR3 runs to 14 residues. Trimming took 6 bases from V and 1 from J; bases not matched to a gene: 3. In germline, CDR1 is KGHDR, CDR2 SFDVKD.

The chain employs TRBV7-8 and TRBJ1-1, with D possibly matching TRBD1 (5 bases). This CDR3 comprises 14 residues. Trimming took off 1 base at V and 5 bases at J, with 11 bases between the two ends. Germline CDR1 SGHVS, CDR2 FQNEAQ. The CDR3 DNA reads TGTGCCAGCAGCTTAGTACCGGGGGAAACTGAAGCTTTCTTT. Its translation: CASSLVPGETEAFF.

J is TRBJ1-1 and V is TRBV27, with D perhaps TRBD1 (5 bases). CDR3 length equals 15 residues. Trimming cost V 6 bases and J 1 base, with 15 bases left between them. Germline loops: CDR1 MNHEY, CDR2 SMNVEV (reference sequence). The CDR3 sequence: CASSPTDLPNTEAFF. The CDR3 region has the DNA TGTGCCAGCAGCCCGACAGACTTACCGAACACTGAAGCTTTCTTT.

The chain couples TRBV5-8 to TRBJ2-3, with TRBD2 matching 8 bases. The CDR3 spans 15 residues. CDR1 is SGHTS and CDR2 is YDEGEE in the germline V gene. Unmatched junction bases numbered 10, after V lost 4 bases and J lost 6 bases. The CDR3 DNA sequence: TGTGCCAGCAGCCCTTTGACGGGGGGGCCGGATACGCAGTATTTT. Amino acids: CASSPLTGGPDTQYF.

The rearrangement links TRBV6-5 to TRBJ1-4; TRBD1 is a possible D gene (6 bases). CDR3 size: 15 residues. V was clipped by 7 bases and J by 8 bases, with 20 bases between them. Germline CDR1 and CDR2: MNHEY and SVGAGI. CDR3 in amino acids: CASTTGGQGKEKLFF. CDR3 DNA sequence: TGTGCCAGCACCACCGGTGGGCAGGGGAAGGAAAAACTGTTTTTT.

The rearrangement joins TRBV11-3 to TRBJ2-3, with 12 bases identical to TRBD2. The CDR3 extends over 15 amino acids. CDR1 SGHNT and CDR2 YENEEA come from the germline V gene. With V trimmed by 4 bases and J by 3 bases, 2 bases remained unmatched. CDR3 sequence (DNA): TGTGCCAGCAGCTCTGGGACTAGCGGGACAGATACGCAGTATTTT. Translating it yields CASSSGTSGTDTQYF.

The chain is built from TRBV18 and TRBJ1-1, with TRBD1 matching 7 bases. The CDR3 has 13 residues. Germline lookup yields CDR1 KGHSH and CDR2 LQKENI. V dropped 5 bases and J dropped 5; count of bases not matched to a gene: 5. CDR3 coding DNA: TGTGCCAGCTCAAGCCAGGGGGGAACTGAAGCTTTCTTT. This sequence encodes CASSSQGGTEAFF.

The chain is built from TRBV6-5 and TRBJ1-1; the match to TRBD1 covers 8 bases. Germline V CDR1 and CDR2: MNHEY, SVGAGI. This CDR3 is built from 14 residues. Losses at the gene ends were 0 bases for V and 11 bases for J; bases not matched to a gene: 8. The CDR3 protein is CASSYSMQGAPAFF. The DNA for the CDR3 is TGTGCCAGCAGTTACTCGATGCAGGGGGCGCCGGCTTTCTTT.

The chain uses TRBV19 and TRBJ1-1; possible D gene TRBD1, 6 bases. Per the germline V gene, CDR1 is LNHDA and CDR2 is SQIVND (reference sequence). V was shortened by 6 bases and J by 0 bases, with 17 bases between the two germline ends. The CDR3 has 16 amino acids. The CDR3 reads CASSRPRTAMNTEAFF. CDR3 bases: TGTGCCAGTAGCCGGCCAAGGACAGCCATGAACACTGAAGCTTTCTTT.

The chain is built from TRBV11-2 and TRBJ1-1, with a possible D match to TRBD1 (6 bases). V was pared by 8 bases and J by 1 base, with 23 bases between. CDR3 length equals 17 residues. Germline V gene lookup returns CDR1 SGHAT and CDR2 FQNNGV. The CDR3 DNA follows: TGTGCCAGCGCGAAGGTCGGCCCCCACAGGGAGAACACTGAAGCTTTCTTT. It specifies CASAKVGPHRENTEAFF.

Only one count was recorded for this clone. V usage is TRBV5-1 and J usage is TRBJ1-6; 7 positions match TRBD1. Per germline, CDR1 SGHRS and CDR2 YFSETQ. Trimming cost V 5 bases and J 7 bases; bases outside gene matches: 6. There are 14 residues in the CDR3. CDR3 residues: CASRATGNNSPLHF. The CDR3 DNA sequence: TGCGCCAGCAGGGCGACAGGGAACAATTCACCCCTCCACTTT.

Worth noting for this clone: The sample contains more than one DNA sequence encoding this CDR3. The rearrangement links TRBV19 to TRBJ1-5; 8 bases are a match to TRBD1. Per germline, CDR1 LNHDA and CDR2 SQIVND (reference sequence). V was clipped by 5 bases and J by 2 bases; unmatched bases: 2. The CDR3 length is 14 residues. In nucleotides, the CDR3 is TGTGCCAGTAGTCCGACAGGGGGCAATCAGCCCCAGCATTTT. It is translated as CASSPTGGNQPQHF.

The rearrangement joins TRBV10-3 to TRBJ1-4, with 8 bases identical to TRBD1. The CDR3 is 15 amino acids. The germline V gene encodes CDR1 ENHRY and CDR2 SYGVKD. Unmatched junction bases numbered 9, after V lost 4 bases and J lost 8 bases. The CDR3 region is CAISAGGRGGEKLFF. The CDR3 nucleotides are TGTGCCATCAGTGCAGGGGGCCGAGGTGGGGAAAAACTGTTTTTT.